One and the same sample provided the 29 T cell receptor beta chains below, sequenced in a study of beta chain features in type 1 diabetes. All of the isolated RNA was reverse transcribed, so expressed TCRB transcripts were sequenced. Profiled with immunoSEQ multiplex PCR; TCRdb holds only in-frame clones, not every one. This table holds fewer than 250,000 clones, around 9.6% found once. Sequencing was performed on naive CD4+ T cells from blood. All receptors derive from a woman between 18 and 30 years old in good health.

This clone occurred a few times. The V and J genes are TRBV7-6 and TRBJ2-3; the D gene is possibly TRBD2 (6 bases). This CDR3 has 16 residues. Trimming stripped 5 bases from V and 3 bases from J, with 18 bases between. Germline values: CDR1 SGHVS, CDR2 FNYEAQ. In nucleotides, the CDR3 is TGTGCCAGCAGCGCCGCTAGCGCGGGGCAAACAGATACGCAGTATTTT. The encoded protein is CASSAASAGQTDTQYF.

This clone has more than one count but fewer than ten. In the same sample, other DNA sequences code for this CDR3. The rearrangement uses TRBV5-5 and TRBJ1-5; D gene unclear. Looked up from germline, CDR1 is SGHKS and CDR2 is YYEKEE (reference sequence). V shed 0 bases and J shed 0 bases, with 7 bases lying between them. There are 15 residues in the CDR3. CDR3 loop: CASSLAGGSNQPQHF. CDR3 nucleotides: TGTGCCAGCAGCTTGGCGGGAGGTAGCAATCAGCCCCAGCATTTT.

This clone was counted between two and nine times. CDR3 DNA: TGTGCCAGCTCCCCCGTTCGAGCCGGGGAGCTGTTTTTT. This gives the protein CASSPVRAGELFF. V usage is TRBV18 and J usage is TRBJ2-2; D call uncertain. Per the germline V gene, CDR1 is KGHSH and CDR2 is LQKENI. V shed 6 bases and J shed 6 bases, with 11 bases lying between them. The CDR3 spans 13 residues.

This clone came up a few times. At one of its ends the junction is not consistent with the germline gene, which may arise from a read error. The chain combines TRBV7-6 with TRBJ1-4; D unclear. The germline V gene encodes CDR1 SGHVS and CDR2 FNYEAQ. The CDR3 has 14 residues. CDR3 coding DNA: TGTGCCAGCAGCTTATCGAGGGCTAATGGAAAACTGTTTTTT. It specifies CASSLSRANGKLFF. Supplemented by reference TRBV7-6 and TRBJ1-4, the full variable domain reads GAGVSQSPRYKVTKRGQDVALRCDPISGHVSLYWYRQALGQGPEFLTYFNYEAQQDKSGLPNDRFSAERPEGSISTLTIQRTEQRDSAMYRCASSLSRANGKLFFGSGTQLSVL.

V usage is TRBV7-8 and J usage is TRBJ2-3; 9 nucleotides match TRBD2. V lost 8 bases to trimming and J lost 3 bases; unmatched junction nucleotides: 3. This CDR3 region has 13 residues. CDR1 is SGHVS and CDR2 is FQNEAQ in the germline V gene. CDR3 amino acids: CASATSGTDTQYF. In nucleotides, the CDR3 is TGTGCCAGCGCGACTAGCGGAACAGATACGCAGTATTTT.

V usage is TRBV19 and J usage is TRBJ2-1, with 7 bases lining up with TRBD1. V lost 3 bases, J lost 5 bases, and 7 bases stayed unmatched. Per the germline V gene, CDR1 is LNHDA and CDR2 is SQIVND (reference sequence). The CDR3 loop spans 15 amino acids. DNA of the CDR3: TGTGCCAGTAGTATCGTCCGACAGGGTGACAATGAGCAGTTCTTC. Translation gives CASSIVRQGDNEQFF. Based on the CDR3 plus reference TRBV19 and TRBJ2-1, the full variable domain is DGGITQSPKYLFRKEGQNVTLSCEQNLNHDAMYWYRQDPGQGLRLIYYSQIVNDFQKGDIAEGYSVSREKKESFPLTVTSAQKNPTAFYLCASSIVRQGDNEQFFGPGTRLTVL.

The sample holds a few counts of this clone. This chain links TRBV6-5 with TRBJ2-7, with a tentative D call TRBD2 (6 bases). Germline V lookup: CDR1 MNHEY, CDR2 SVGAGI. V was trimmed by 6 bases and J by 2 bases, leaving 17 bases between them. The CDR3 consists of 15 residues. The DNA of the CDR3 is TGTGCCAGCAGGCGGCCCGGGACTGCTGCCTACGAGCAGTACTTC. Translation gives CASRRPGTAAYEQYF.

This clone was counted only a few times. The chain combines TRBV29-1 with TRBJ1-2; 7 nucleotides agree with TRBD1. J lost 3 bases, V lost 4 bases, and 8 bases had no gene match. This CDR3 comprises 14 residues. From germline, CDR1 is SQVTM and CDR2 ANQGSEA. The CDR3 reads CSVARGARDYGYTF. The CDR3 coding sequence is TGCAGCGTTGCCAGGGGGGCGAGGGACTATGGCTACACCTTC.

This clone was detected only a few times. The chain joins TRBV5-1 to TRBJ1-4; 10 bases match TRBD1. Per germline, CDR1 SGHRS and CDR2 YFSETQ. The CDR3 is 17 residues long. The V and J ends lost 4 bases and 8 bases, in that order; junction bases with no gene match: 14. CDR3: CASSLSPPGQGTEKLFF. The CDR3 region has the DNA TGCGCCAGCAGCCTATCACCACCGGGACAGGGGACGGAAAAACTGTTTTTT.

The rearrangement uses TRBV2 and TRBJ2-7; TRBD1 aligns across 8 bases. The CDR3 spans 17 residues. The V segment lost 6 bases and the J segment 2 bases; nucleotides outside the gene matches: 15. Germline V gene data show CDR1 as SNHLY and CDR2 as FYNNEI. CDR3 DNA: TGTGCCAGCAGGAGGACAGGGCGGACACCTCTTACCTACGAGCAGTACTTC. Translated, it gives CASRRTGRTPLTYEQYF.

This chain joins TRBV7-2 and TRBJ1-2; 8 bases align to TRBD1. Germline CDR1 SGHTA, CDR2 FQGNSA. Losses at the gene ends were 0 bases for V and 3 bases for J; bases not matched to a gene: 6. CDR3 size: 16 residues. The CDR3 DNA sequence: TGTGCCAGCAGCTTAGCGCGCGGCAGGGGGCACTATGGCTACACCTTC. This gives the protein CASSLARGRGHYGYTF. Variable domain in full (rest from reference TRBV7-2 and TRBJ1-2): GAGVSQSPSNKVTEKGKDVELRCDPISGHTALYWYRQSLGQGLEFLIYFQGNSAPDKSGLPSDRFSAERTGGSVSTLTIQRTQQEDSAVYLCASSLARGRGHYGYTFGSGTRLTVV.

This clone came up a few times. The chain links TRBV9 to TRBJ2-3; D unresolved. This CDR3 is built from 13 residues. Per the germline V gene, CDR1 is SGDLS and CDR2 is YYNGEE. Trimming pared 0 bases from V and 10 bases from J, leaving 12 bases between. The CDR3 nucleotides read TGTGCCAGCAGCGTAGCTACGAGGAGCGCGCAGTATTTT. The encoded protein is CASSVATRSAQYF.

This clone was observed a few times. The DNA of the CDR3 is TGTGCCAGCAGTGTGGAGAGCGGGAGTAATGAGCAGTTCTTC. As protein: CASSVESGSNEQFF. This sequence joins TRBV2 and TRBJ2-1, with 8 positions matching TRBD2. Germline lookup yields CDR1 SNHLY and CDR2 FYNNEI. This CDR3 spans 14 amino acids. V was pared by 4 bases and J by 7 bases, with 6 bases of the junction left unmatched. The full variable domain, its missing parts supplied by reference TRBV2 and TRBJ2-1, is EPEVTQTPSHQVTQMGQEVILRCVPISNHLYFYWYRQILGQKVEFLVSFYNNEISEKSEIFDDQFSVERPDGSNFTLKIRSTKLEDSAMYFCASSVESGSNEQFFGPGTRLTVL.

J is TRBJ2-3 and V is TRBV5-1, with TRBD2 identical over 10 bases. V trimming: 1 base; J trimming: 4 bases; junction bases outside the gene matches: 3. Germline V gene sequence: CDR1 SGHRS, CDR2 YFSETQ. This CDR3 is built from 15 residues. In DNA form, the CDR3 reads TGCGCCAGCAGCTTGACTCTAGCGGGGGCAGATACGCAGTATTTT. As protein: CASSLTLAGADTQYF.

The CDR3 spells CASSLGERDKGEKLFF. The DNA of the CDR3 is TGTGCCAGCAGCTTGGGGGAGCGAGACAAGGGCGAAAAACTGTTTTTT. V and J are TRBV5-8 and TRBJ1-4; D gene ambiguous. Germline loops: CDR1 SGHTS, CDR2 YDEGEE. V lost 0 bases to trimming and J lost 8 bases, with 17 bases between them. This CDR3 has 16 amino acids.

There are a few counts of this clone. The chain combines TRBV15 with TRBJ2-1; 9 bases match TRBD1. Unmatched junction bases numbered 3, after V lost 7 bases and J lost 2 bases. This CDR3 contains 14 residues. Germline loops: CDR1 LNHNV, CDR2 YYDKDF (reference sequence). The CDR3 loop reads CATTRDRAYNEQFF. DNA of the CDR3: TGTGCCACCACCCGGGACAGGGCCTACAATGAGCAGTTCTTC.

This clone was counted only a few times. The chain's CDR3 is CASSLDSGRANFGEQYF. The CDR3, as DNA: TGCGCCAGCAGCTTGGATAGCGGGAGGGCCAACTTCGGCGAGCAGTACTTC. This chain joins TRBV5-1 and TRBJ2-7, with TRBD2 identical over 11 bases. The CDR3 has 17 residues. Germline CDR1 and CDR2: SGHRS and YFSETQ. With 0 bases clipped from V and 6 bases from J, the junction kept 11 bases outside the gene matches.

The chain joins TRBV4-2 to TRBJ1-5, with a tentative D call TRBD1 (5 bases). The CDR3 sequence is 17 residues long. Trimming left V 3 bases short and J 6 bases short, with 21 bases between. CDR1 is LGHNA, CDR2 YNFKEQ, per germline. In DNA, the CDR3 is TGTGCCAGCAGCCAGGTTATCGAGCGGGGTGGGGCTCAGCCCCAGCATTTT. This gives the protein CASSQVIERGGAQPQHF.

The chain carries TRBV14 and TRBJ2-7; 10 bases map to TRBD2. This CDR3 has 14 amino acids. Germline CDR1 and CDR2: SGHDN and FVKESK. V trimming: 6 bases; J trimming: 2 bases; junction bases outside the gene matches: 4. The DNA of the CDR3 is TGTGCCAGCAGGGCTAGCGGGAGACCCTACGAGCAGTACTTC. Amino acids: CASRASGRPYEQYF.

V and J are TRBV2 and TRBJ2-1; 10 bases match TRBD1. V lost 6 bases to trimming and J lost 6 bases; unmatched junction nucleotides: 8. Per germline, CDR1 SNHLY and CDR2 FYNNEI. The CDR3 is made up of 15 amino acids. The CDR3 DNA is TGTGCCAGCAGGGCCGACAGGGGGCGCGGCAATGAGCAGTTCTTC. Translated, it gives CASRADRGRGNEQFF.

This clone was observed a handful of times. The chain links TRBV7-9 to TRBJ2-1; D is uncertain. Trimming pared 1 base from V and 1 base from J, leaving 5 bases between. Germline CDR1 is SEHNR and CDR2 is FQNEAQ (reference sequence). The CDR3 sequence is 14 residues long. CDR3 nucleotides: TGTGCCAGCAGCTTAGGGCGGTCCTACAATGAGCAGTTCTTC. Translating gives CASSLGRSYNEQFF.

This clone was seen many times. The DNA of the CDR3 is TGTGCCTGGAACTCCGGCGAGCAGTACTTC. Amino acids: CAWNSGEQYF. This chain joins TRBV30 and TRBJ2-7; D is uncertain. CDR1 is GTSNPN, CDR2 SVGIG, per germline (reference sequence). The CDR3 is 10 amino acids. V dropped 4 bases and J dropped 6 bases, with 7 bases sitting between them.

This clone has only a few counts. V gene TRBV7-9 combines with J gene TRBJ2-1, with TRBD2 matching over 13 bases. The CDR3 has 15 amino acids. Germline V gene lookup returns CDR1 SEHNR and CDR2 FQNEAQ (reference sequence). V lost 3 bases, J lost 10 bases, and 6 bases stayed unmatched. The CDR3 nucleotides are TGTGCCAGCAGCTTTATGGGACTAGCGGGGAACGAGCAGTTCTTC. Encoded protein: CASSFMGLAGNEQFF.

In its sample, this clone was seen many times. V is TRBV25-1 and J is TRBJ2-5; D is ambiguous. V gave up 7 bases and J gave up 6 bases, with 21 bases separating them. The CDR3 spans 15 residues. Looked up from germline, CDR1 is MGHDK and CDR2 is SYGVNS. Here the CDR3 DNA reads TGTGCCAGCACTCCAACCCCTCAGGTCTCGAAGACCCAGTACTTC. Amino acids: CASTPTPQVSKTQYF.

This chain uses TRBV28 with TRBJ2-4, with 15 bases lining up with TRBD2. Germline V gene data show CDR1 as MDHEN and CDR2 as SYDVKM. The CDR3 contains 21 residues. Losses at the gene ends were 6 bases for V and 3 bases for J; bases not matched to a gene: 18. This CDR3 is CASRPIAGGTSGRPGKNIQYF. The CDR3 DNA follows: TGTGCCAGCAGGCCTATTGCTGGGGGGACTAGCGGGAGGCCGGGCAAAAACATTCAGTACTTC.

The chain combines TRBV2 with TRBJ2-2, with D perhaps TRBD1 (5 bases). Trimming shortened V by 6 bases and J by 6 bases, and 20 bases separated the two germline ends. Looked up from germline, CDR1 is SNHLY and CDR2 is FYNNEI. The CDR3 loop spans 16 amino acids. The CDR3 loop reads CASRARVRLAAGELFF. CDR3 DNA: TGTGCCAGCAGGGCCAGGGTCCGGCTTGCCGCCGGGGAGCTGTTTTTT.

This clone was picked up a small number of times. CDR3: CSAPRGYGYTF. The CDR3 bases are TGCAGTGCTCCCCGAGGCTATGGCTACACCTTC. This chain links TRBV20-1 with TRBJ1-2, with D unclear. V gave up 5 bases and J gave up 4 bases, with 8 bases separating them. The CDR3 extends over 11 amino acids. Looked up from germline, CDR1 is DFQATT and CDR2 is SNEGSKA (reference sequence).

The chain employs TRBV13 and TRBJ2-7, with a weak D call TRBD1 (6 bases). Germline V lookup: CDR1 PRHDT, CDR2 FYEKMQ (reference sequence). Trimming removed 2 bases at V and 0 bases at J, with 17 bases between. This CDR3 is 17 amino acids long. The CDR3 nucleotides read TGTGCCAGCAGCTTATCTTCCGGGACACGAAGCTCCTACGAGCAGTACTTC. Its translation is CASSLSSGTRSSYEQYF.

The V gene is TRBV10-2, the J gene TRBJ2-7; 10 nucleotides line up with TRBD2. The length of the CDR3 is 16 residues. Trimming at V came to 6 bases and at J to 2 bases, leaving 10 bases not matched to a gene. Germline V gene sequence: CDR1 WSHSY, CDR2 SAAADI. CDR3 nucleotide sequence: TGCGCCAGCAGCCCTATCGGACTAGCGGACGCCTACGAGCAGTACTTC. Translated, it gives CASSPIGLADAYEQYF.